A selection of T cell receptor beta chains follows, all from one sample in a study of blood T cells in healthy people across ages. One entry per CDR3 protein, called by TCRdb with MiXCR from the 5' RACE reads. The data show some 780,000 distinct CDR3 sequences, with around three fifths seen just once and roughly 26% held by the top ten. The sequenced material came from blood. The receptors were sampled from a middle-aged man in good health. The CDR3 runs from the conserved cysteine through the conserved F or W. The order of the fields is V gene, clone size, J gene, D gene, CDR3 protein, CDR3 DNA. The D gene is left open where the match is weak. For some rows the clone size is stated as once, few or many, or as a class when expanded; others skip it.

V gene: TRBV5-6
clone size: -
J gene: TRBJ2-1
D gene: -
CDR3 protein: CASSFRGFNEQFF
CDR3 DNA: TGTGCCAGCAGCTTCCGGGGGTTCAATGAGCAGTTCTTC

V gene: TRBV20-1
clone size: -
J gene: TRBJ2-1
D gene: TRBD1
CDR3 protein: CSAREPPMGQGRNNEQFF
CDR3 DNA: TGCAGTGCTAGAGAACCCCCCATGGGACAGGGGAGAAACAATGAGCAGTTCTTC

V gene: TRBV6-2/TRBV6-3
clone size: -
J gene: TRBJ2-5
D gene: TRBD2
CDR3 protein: CASRTVGTSVGETQYF
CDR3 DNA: TGTGCCAGCAGAACAGTTGGGACTAGCGTTGGAGAGACCCAGTACTTC

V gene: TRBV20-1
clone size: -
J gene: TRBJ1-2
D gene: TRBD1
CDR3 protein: CSASSPRQGGGYGYTF
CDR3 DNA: TGCAGTGCTAGTAGTCCCCGACAGGGAGGGGGCTATGGCTACACCTTC

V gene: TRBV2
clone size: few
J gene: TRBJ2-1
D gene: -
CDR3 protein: CASIEGGRDEQFF
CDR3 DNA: TGTGCCAGCATAGAGGGGGGGCGAGATGAGCAGTTCTTC

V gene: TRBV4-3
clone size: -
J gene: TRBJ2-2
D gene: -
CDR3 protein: CASSQDRGPGELFF
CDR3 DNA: TGCGCCAGCAGCCAAGATAGAGGCCCCGGGGAGCTGTTTTTT

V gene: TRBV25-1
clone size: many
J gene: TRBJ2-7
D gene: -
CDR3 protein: CASSAVYEQYF
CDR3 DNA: TGTGCCAGCAGTGCCGTTTACGAGCAGTACTTC

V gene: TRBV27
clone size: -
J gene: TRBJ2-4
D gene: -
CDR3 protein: CASSRVPENIQYF
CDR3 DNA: TGTGCCAGCAGTAGAGTCCCTGAGAACATTCAGTACTTC

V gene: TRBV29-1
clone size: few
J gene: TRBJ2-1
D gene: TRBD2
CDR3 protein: CSVGGLAGVSEQFF
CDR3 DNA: TGCAGCGTAGGAGGGCTAGCGGGAGTAAGTGAGCAGTTCTTC

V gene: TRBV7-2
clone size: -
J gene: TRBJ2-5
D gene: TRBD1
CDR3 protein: CASSLNPGQATGEQYF
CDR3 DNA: TGTGCCAGCAGCCTTAATCCGGGACAGGCAACCGGGGAACAGTACTTC

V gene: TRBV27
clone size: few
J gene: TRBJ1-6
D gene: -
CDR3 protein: CASRTHIEGDWNSPLHF
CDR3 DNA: TGTGCCAGCAGGACACACATAGAGGGGGATTGGAATTCACCCCTCCACTTT

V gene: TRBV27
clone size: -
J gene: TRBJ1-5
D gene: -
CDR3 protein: CASSLFPMNDQPQHF
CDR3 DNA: TGTGCCAGCAGTTTATTCCCCATGAATGATCAGCCCCAGCATTTT

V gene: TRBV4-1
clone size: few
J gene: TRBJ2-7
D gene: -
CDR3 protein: CASSQAASYEQYF
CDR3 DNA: TGCGCCAGCAGCCAGGCCGCCAGCTACGAGCAGTACTTC

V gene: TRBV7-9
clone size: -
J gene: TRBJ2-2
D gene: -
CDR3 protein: CASRRGGNTGELFF
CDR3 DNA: TGTGCCAGCAGAAGGGGGGGGAACACCGGGGAGCTGTTTTTT

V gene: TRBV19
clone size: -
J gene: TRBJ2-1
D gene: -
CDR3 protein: CASSPRHELTIEQFF
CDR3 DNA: TGTGCCAGTAGTCCCCGTCACGAACTCACCATTGAGCAGTTCTTC